Listed below are T cell receptor beta chains from one sample, sequenced in a study of T cell responses to AZD1222 COVID-19 vaccine. The protocol was immunoSEQ multiplex PCR, while the TCRdb copy is restricted to in-frame clones and leaves out a portion. The table shows more than 85,000 clones, with 80% to 90% occurring only once. The sample in question was peripheral blood, obtained on day 0 of AZD1222 vaccination. The receptors originated from an adult in good health. CDR3s include the opening cysteine and the closing phenylalanine or tryptophan. Each record gives: V gene, clone size, J gene, D gene, CDR3 DNA, CDR3 protein. D genes are given only for firm matches. A clone size is listed for some rows: how often the clone was seen (once, few, many), or a class if it is expanded.

v_gene: TRBV7-8
abundance: .
j_gene: TRBJ2-7
d_gene: TRBD1
CDR3nt: TGTGCCAGCAGCTTAGAGGGACAGGGCAAGCAGTACTTC
CDR3aa: CASSLEGQGKQYF

v_gene: TRBV7-9
abundance: .
j_gene: TRBJ2-3
d_gene: .
CDR3nt: TGTGCCAGCATCTCTCTTTCCAGCACAGATACGCAGTATTTT
CDR3aa: CASISLSSTDTQYF

v_gene: TRBV30
abundance: once
j_gene: TRBJ2-3
d_gene: .
CDR3nt: TGTGCCTGGGGGATGGCCACAGATACGCAGTATTTT
CDR3aa: CAWGMATDTQYF

v_gene: TRBV5-6
abundance: .
j_gene: TRBJ1-5
d_gene: .
CDR3nt: TGTGCCAGCAGCTTGACAGGATTCAATCAGCCCCAGCATTTT
CDR3aa: CASSLTGFNQPQHF

v_gene: TRBV6-5
abundance: .
j_gene: TRBJ1-4
d_gene: TRBD1
CDR3nt: TGTGCCAGCAGCCCCCTCGGGACAGGGGTCGAAAAACTGTTTTTT
CDR3aa: CASSPLGTGVEKLFF

v_gene: TRBV28
abundance: .
j_gene: TRBJ1-3
d_gene: TRBD1
CDR3nt: TGTGCCAGCAGTTCACGACAGGGGGCAAGTGGAAACACCATATATTTT
CDR3aa: CASSSRQGASGNTIYF

v_gene: TRBV9
abundance: once
j_gene: TRBJ2-7
d_gene: TRBD2
CDR3nt: TGTGCCAGCGGGGGGGCCTACGAGCAGTACTTC
CDR3aa: CASGGAYEQYF

v_gene: TRBV28
abundance: .
j_gene: TRBJ2-3
d_gene: TRBD2
CDR3nt: TGTGCCAGCAGTTTCCCTTCTATAGGGACTAGCGGGAGTAATCCAGATACGCAGTATTTT
CDR3aa: CASSFPSIGTSGSNPDTQYF

v_gene: TRBV12-5
abundance: once
j_gene: TRBJ2-2
d_gene: TRBD2
CDR3nt: TGTGCTAGTGGTTTAACCGGGACTAGCGGGATCACCGGGGAGCTGTTTTTT
CDR3aa: CASGLTGTSGITGELFF

v_gene: TRBV2
abundance: .
j_gene: TRBJ2-7
d_gene: .
CDR3nt: TGTGCCAGCAGGGTATTCGACGAGCAGTACTTC
CDR3aa: CASRVFDEQYF

v_gene: TRBV5-4
abundance: .
j_gene: TRBJ2-7
d_gene: TRBD2
CDR3nt: TGTGCCAGCAGCTCTTCGGGACTATCCTACGAGCAGTACTTC
CDR3aa: CASSSSGLSYEQYF

v_gene: TRBV27
abundance: .
j_gene: TRBJ2-2
d_gene: .
CDR3nt: TGTGCCAGCAGTTTTCCCAGCACCGGGGAGCTGTTTTTT
CDR3aa: CASSFPSTGELFF

v_gene: TRBV7-2
abundance: .
j_gene: TRBJ2-4
d_gene: .
CDR3nt: TGTGCCAGCAGCTTCGTGCCTTCCAAAAACATTCAGTACTTC
CDR3aa: CASSFVPSKNIQYF

v_gene: TRBV19
abundance: once
j_gene: TRBJ2-3
d_gene: TRBD2
CDR3nt: TGTGCCAGTAGTATAACTAGCGGGATGAACACAGATACGCAGTATTTT
CDR3aa: CASSITSGMNTDTQYF

v_gene: TRBV5-5
abundance: .
j_gene: TRBJ2-1
d_gene: TRBD2
CDR3nt: TGTGCCAGCAGTTTCAGGACTAGCGGGAGTTTTGAGCAGTTCTTC
CDR3aa: CASSFRTSGSFEQFF

v_gene: TRBV6-2/TRBV6-3
abundance: .
j_gene: TRBJ2-7
d_gene: TRBD2
CDR3nt: TGTGCCAGCAGTCCCGGGGCTAGCGGATCCTACGAGCAGTACTTC
CDR3aa: CASSPGASGSYEQYF

v_gene: TRBV21-1
abundance: .
j_gene: TRBJ1-4
d_gene: .
CDR3nt: TGTGCCAGCAGCAGAACCAGGGGGGGTGAAAAACTGTTTTTT
CDR3aa: CASSRTRGGEKLFF

v_gene: TRBV18
abundance: once
j_gene: TRBJ1-5
d_gene: .
CDR3nt: TGTGCCAGCTCACCAGAAGGCGCCAGGGTTGATCAGCCCCAGCATTTT
CDR3aa: CASSPEGARVDQPQHF

v_gene: TRBV7-9
abundance: .
j_gene: TRBJ2-5
d_gene: .
CDR3nt: TGTGCCAGCAGCTTAGTTCGCGAGACCCAGTACTTC
CDR3aa: CASSLVRETQYF

v_gene: TRBV28
abundance: .
j_gene: TRBJ2-1
d_gene: .
CDR3nt: TGTGCCAAGGGGAGAGGGGCAGGAAGTAGCAATGAGCAGTTCTTC
CDR3aa: CAKGRGAGSSNEQFF

v_gene: TRBV5-1
abundance: .
j_gene: TRBJ2-7
d_gene: TRBD2
CDR3nt: TGCGCCAGCAGCCCACTAGCGCCTTTCTCCTACGAGCAGTACTTC
CDR3aa: CASSPLAPFSYEQYF

v_gene: TRBV5-1
abundance: once
j_gene: TRBJ2-1
d_gene: TRBD2
CDR3nt: TGCGCCAGCAGCTTGGATCCCCCGGGAGGGTCCTACAATGAGCAGTTCTTC
CDR3aa: CASSLDPPGGSYNEQFF

v_gene: TRBV7-3
abundance: .
j_gene: TRBJ2-5
d_gene: TRBD1
CDR3nt: TGTGCCAGCAGCCAAACAGGGGTGGGCCAAGAGACCCAGTACTTC
CDR3aa: CASSQTGVGQETQYF

v_gene: TRBV19
abundance: .
j_gene: TRBJ2-5
d_gene: .
CDR3nt: TGTGCCAGTAAAGACAGGATGGAGGGTAAACAGACCCAGTACTTC
CDR3aa: CASKDRMEGKQTQYF

v_gene: TRBV11-2
abundance: once
j_gene: TRBJ2-7
d_gene: .
CDR3nt: TGTGCCAGCAGCTTCGGGGGCGAGCAGTACTTC
CDR3aa: CASSFGGEQYF

v_gene: TRBV28
abundance: .
j_gene: TRBJ1-5
d_gene: TRBD1
CDR3nt: TGTGCCAGCAGTACCGGGACAGGGGTTCAGCCCCAGCATTTT
CDR3aa: CASSTGTGVQPQHF

v_gene: TRBV7-2
abundance: .
j_gene: TRBJ1-6
d_gene: .
CDR3nt: TGTGCCAGCAGCTTAGACGTAGGGTCGAATTCACCCCTCCACTTT
CDR3aa: CASSLDVGSNSPLHF

v_gene: TRBV6-2/TRBV6-3
abundance: few
j_gene: TRBJ2-7
d_gene: .
CDR3nt: TGTGCCAGCAGCCCCTCCTACGAGCAGTACTTC
CDR3aa: CASSPSYEQYF

v_gene: TRBV15
abundance: .
j_gene: TRBJ2-1
d_gene: .
CDR3nt: TGTGCCACCAGCAGAGATGCCTTTGACAATGAGCAGTTCTTC
CDR3aa: CATSRDAFDNEQFF